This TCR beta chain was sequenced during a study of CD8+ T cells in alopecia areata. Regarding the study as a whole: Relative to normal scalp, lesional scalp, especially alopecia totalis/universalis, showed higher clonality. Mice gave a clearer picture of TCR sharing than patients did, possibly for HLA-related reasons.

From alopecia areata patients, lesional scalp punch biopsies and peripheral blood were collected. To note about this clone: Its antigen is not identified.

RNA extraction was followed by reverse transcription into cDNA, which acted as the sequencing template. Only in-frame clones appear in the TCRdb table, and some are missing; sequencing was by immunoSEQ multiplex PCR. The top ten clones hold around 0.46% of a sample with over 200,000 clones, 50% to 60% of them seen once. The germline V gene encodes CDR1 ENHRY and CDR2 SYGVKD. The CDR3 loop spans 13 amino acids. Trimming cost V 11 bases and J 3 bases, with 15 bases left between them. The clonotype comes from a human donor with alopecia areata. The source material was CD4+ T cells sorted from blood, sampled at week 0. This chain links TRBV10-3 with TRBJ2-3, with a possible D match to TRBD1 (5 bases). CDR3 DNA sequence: TGTGCCGCTCGTGGGGCCGTAACAGATACGCAGTATTTT. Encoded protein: CAARGAVTDTQYF.